This T cell receptor beta chain was retrieved from a study of beta chain features in type 1 diabetes. The study's findings and limits: Researchers could not determine here whether HLA type influences TCRB rearrangement. Moderate yet significant TCRB CDR3 shortening was seen in Type 1 diabetes patients in all four CD4+ subsets.

Isolation of CD4+ naive, central memory, regulatory and stem cell-like memory cells was achieved by sorting via CD45RO/CCR7/CD25/CD127/CD95/CD27. The whole isolated RNA underwent reverse transcription, so sequencing captured expressed TCRB transcripts. Samples of naive, central memory and regulatory T cells yielded a mean of around 3.8 million reads. The method was immunoSEQ multiplex PCR; TCRdb's version includes in-frame clones alone and lacks a portion of them. The profile shows 240,000 or so clones, approximately 15% of them singletons. This clone was seen a few times. What it binds is not known. This receptor was identified in a man younger than 45 with type 1 diabetes. Source material: naive CD4+ T cells from blood.

The CDR3 protein is CASSPGNRANTGELFF. CDR3 DNA: TGTGCCAGCAGCCCCGGGAACAGGGCAAACACCGGGGAGCTGTTTTTT. The rearrangement joins TRBV5-4 to TRBJ2-2; tentative D call: TRBD1 (6 bases). The V end lost 4 bases, the J end lost 2 bases, and 15 bases lay between the germline ends. Per germline, CDR1 SGHNT and CDR2 YYREEE (reference sequence). This CDR3 has 16 amino acids. The complete variable domain, with remaining parts taken from reference TRBV5-4 and TRBJ2-2, reads ETGVTQSPTHLIKTRGQQVTLRCSSQSGHNTVSWYQQALGQGPQFIFQYYREEENGRGNFPPRFSGLQFPNYSSELNVNALELDDSALYLCASSPGNRANTGELFFGEGSRLTVL.